The present entry profiles one T cell receptor beta chain with its context. Its antigen remains unidentified. PCR primers comprised 60 Vbeta and 13 Jbeta primers. Some clones are missing from TCRdb's copy, which holds only in-frame ones; the method was immunoSEQ multiplex PCR. The sample has tens of thousands of clones, 72% seen once. The record originates from a study of cytomegalovirus exposure and HLA in healthy donors. Overall study results and limits: V- and J-gene trimming in TCR beta was tied to a missense DCLRE1C variant by an analysis performed later.

V shed 5 bases and J 4 bases; nucleotides not matched to a gene: 5. CDR1 is SGHAT and CDR2 is FQNNGV in the germline V gene. CDR3 length: 15 residues. The clonotype comes from a woman aged 45 to 65 in good health and CMV-seronegative. What was sequenced was PBMCs. The chain has TRBV11-2 and TRBJ2-7; 13 bases agree with TRBD2. The CDR3 region has the DNA TGTGCCAGCAGCCCCAGACTAGCGGGGGGTTACGAGCAGTACTTC. This sequence encodes CASSPRLAGGYEQYF.